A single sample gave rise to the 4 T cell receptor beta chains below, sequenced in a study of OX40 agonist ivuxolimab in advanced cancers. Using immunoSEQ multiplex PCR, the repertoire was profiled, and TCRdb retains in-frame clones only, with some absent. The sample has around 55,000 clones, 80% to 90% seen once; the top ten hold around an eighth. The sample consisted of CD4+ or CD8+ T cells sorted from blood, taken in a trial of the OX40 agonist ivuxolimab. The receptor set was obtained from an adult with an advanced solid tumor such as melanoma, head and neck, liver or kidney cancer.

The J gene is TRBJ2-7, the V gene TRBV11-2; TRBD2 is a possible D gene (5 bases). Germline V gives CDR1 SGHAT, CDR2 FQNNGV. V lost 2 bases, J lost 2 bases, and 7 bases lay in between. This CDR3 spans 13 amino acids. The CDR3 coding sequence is TGTGCCAGCAGCTTAACAGCGGCCTACGAGCAGTACGTC. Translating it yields CASSLTAAYEQYV.

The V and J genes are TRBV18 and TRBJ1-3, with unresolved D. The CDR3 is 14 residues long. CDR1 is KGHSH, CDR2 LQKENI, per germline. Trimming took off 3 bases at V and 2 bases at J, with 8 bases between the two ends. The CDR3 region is CASSPLGPGNTIYF. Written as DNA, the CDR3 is TGTGCCAGCTCACCTCTTGGGCCTGGAAACACCATATATTTT.

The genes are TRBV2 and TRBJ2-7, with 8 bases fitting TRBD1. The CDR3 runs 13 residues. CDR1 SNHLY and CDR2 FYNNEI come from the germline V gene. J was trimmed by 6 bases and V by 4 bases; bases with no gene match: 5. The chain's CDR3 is CASSATGGSEQYV. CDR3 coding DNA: TGTGCCAGCAGTGCTACAGGGGGGAGCGAGCAGTACGTC.

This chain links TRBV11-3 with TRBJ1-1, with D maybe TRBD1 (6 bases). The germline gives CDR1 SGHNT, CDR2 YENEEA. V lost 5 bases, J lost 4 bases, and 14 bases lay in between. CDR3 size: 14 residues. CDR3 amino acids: CASSENTGSTEAFF. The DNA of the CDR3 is TGTGCCAGCAGCGAAAACACAGGGTCCACTGAAGCTTTCTTT.